This T cell receptor beta chain was recovered during a study of yellow fever vaccine responses in identical twins. Whole-study results and caveats: After vaccination, twins' T cell response reportedly seemed partly convergent, partly personalized.

TCRdb re-called the RT-PCR reads with MiXCR, one entry per CDR3 protein. Counted here are roughly 36,000 distinct CDR3 sequences, almost 60% occurring once; the ten biggest clones make up 4.5%. With 0 bases removed from V and 8 bases from J, the gap between germline ends came to 5 bases. Germline V gene sequence: CDR1 MGHRA, CDR2 YSYEKL. The length of the CDR3 is 12 residues. This clonotype appeared a few times. Its antigen is currently unknown. The receptor comes from a woman under 30 who received the yellow fever vaccine. Sequenced material: T cells from blood (PBMCs), unsorted or a sorted subset (not recorded which), taken before or after yellow fever vaccination (not recorded which). The V gene is TRBV4-1, the J gene TRBJ2-1; D is undetermined. The CDR3 spells CASSQDVDEQFF. CDR3 nucleotides: TGCGCCAGCAGCCAAGATGTAGATGAGCAGTTCTTC.